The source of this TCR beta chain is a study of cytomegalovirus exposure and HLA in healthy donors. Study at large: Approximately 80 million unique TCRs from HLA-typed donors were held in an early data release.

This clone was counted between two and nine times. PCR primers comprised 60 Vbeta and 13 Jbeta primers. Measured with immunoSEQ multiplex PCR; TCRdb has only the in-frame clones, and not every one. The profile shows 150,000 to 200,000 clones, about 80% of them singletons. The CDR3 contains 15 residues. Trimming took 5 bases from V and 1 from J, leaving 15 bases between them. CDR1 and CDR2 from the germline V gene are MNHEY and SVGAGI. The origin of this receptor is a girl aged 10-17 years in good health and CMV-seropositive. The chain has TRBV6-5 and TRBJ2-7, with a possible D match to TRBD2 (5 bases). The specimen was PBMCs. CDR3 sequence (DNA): TGTGCCAGCAGTCCAGTCCCGGGGAAGTCCTACGAGCAGTACTTC. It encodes CASSPVPGKSYEQYF.